These 23 T cell receptor beta chains share one sample of origin, sequenced in a study of tumor-infiltrating lymphocytes in localized non-small cell lung cancer. Sequencing used immunoSEQ multiplex PCR; TCRdb keeps in-frame clones, though not all of them. Of 9,000 to 9,500 clones listed, about 80% are singletons. Sequences were obtained from uninvolved lung tissue not adjacent to the tumor. The receptors originated from a human donor with non-small cell lung cancer.

This clone was seen just once. CDR3 coding DNA: TGTGCCAGCAGTTACTCGAACAGTTTAGATACGCAGTATTTT. It translates to CASSYSNSLDTQYF. This chain joins TRBV6-6 and TRBJ2-3; no clear D gene. Germline V gene lookup returns CDR1 MNHNY and CDR2 SVGAGI (reference sequence). Trimming removed 0 bases at V and 5 bases at J, with 9 bases between. This CDR3 comprises 14 residues.

A few counts support this clone. The rearrangement uses TRBV7-9 and TRBJ2-7; maybe TRBD2 (5 bases). The CDR3 has 14 amino acids. V was cut by 4 bases and J by 6 bases, with 16 bases left in between. Per germline, CDR1 SEHNR and CDR2 FQNEAQ (reference sequence). The CDR3 DNA sequence: TGTGCCAGCAGCTCCCGGGATTCACCCCTCGAGCAGTACTTC. Protein product: CASSSRDSPLEQYF.

The V and J genes are TRBV7-8 and TRBJ2-7, with D perhaps matching TRBD1 (5 bases). CDR1 and CDR2 from the germline V gene are SGHVS and FQNEAQ. V was shortened by 0 bases and J by 6 bases, with 15 bases between the two germline ends. This CDR3 is 15 amino acids long. The CDR3 DNA reads TGTGCCAGCAGCTTAGCGGCCAGGGTATTTGGCGAGCAGTACTTC. Translation: CASSLAARVFGEQYF. Full variable domain (remainder filled in from reference TRBV7-8 and TRBJ2-7): GAGVSQSPRYKVAKRGQDVALRCDPISGHVSLFWYQQALGQGPEFLTYFQNEAQLDKSGLPSDRFFAERPEGSVSTLKIQRTQQEDSAVYLCASSLAARVFGEQYFGPGTRLTVT.

This chain's CDR3 is CASSTLAGGVQETQYF. CDR3 in DNA: TGCGCCAGCAGCACATTAGCGGGGGGAGTCCAAGAGACCCAGTACTTC. The gene calls are TRBV5-1 and TRBJ2-5, with TRBD2 matching 10 bases. V gave up 4 bases and J gave up 1 base; unmatched junction bases: 7. The V gene's germline CDR1 is SGHRS and CDR2 YFSETQ. The CDR3 consists of 16 residues.

The rearrangement uses TRBV11-3 and TRBJ1-1; no definite D call. V was shortened by 2 bases and J by 0 bases, with 7 bases between the two germline ends. CDR1 SGHNT and CDR2 YENEEA come from the germline V gene. The CDR3 runs 14 residues. The CDR3 sequence: CASSLRLMNTEAFF. The CDR3 bases are TGTGCCAGCAGCTTAAGGCTGATGAACACTGAAGCTTTCTTT.

The chain links TRBV7-8 to TRBJ2-1; 10 nucleotides line up with TRBD2. The V and J ends lost 4 bases and 0 bases, in that order; junction bases with no gene match: 6. Germline V gene data show CDR1 as SGHVS and CDR2 as FQNEAQ. This CDR3 has 17 amino acids. This chain's CDR3 is CASSSPGLASSYNEQFF. The CDR3 coding sequence is TGTGCCAGCAGCTCCCCGGGACTAGCGAGCTCCTACAATGAGCAGTTCTTC.

V usage is TRBV7-9 and J usage is TRBJ2-2; D is unresolved. Trimming cost V 0 bases and J 5 bases, with 1 base left between them. The CDR3 contains 12 residues. CDR1 and CDR2 (germline): SEHNR, FQNEAQ (reference sequence). The CDR3 DNA sequence: TGTGCCAGCAGCTTAGCGACCGGGGAGCTGTTTTTT. Translated: CASSLATGELFF.

This chain connects TRBV5-4 to TRBJ2-7; 9 positions agree with TRBD1. Germline CDR1 is SGHNT and CDR2 is YYREEE (reference sequence). This CDR3 contains 14 residues. V was pared by 5 bases and J by 0 bases, with 3 bases of the junction left unmatched. The chain's CDR3 is CASSGQGSSYEQYF. Written as DNA, the CDR3 is TGTGCCAGCAGTGGACAGGGGAGCTCCTACGAGCAGTACTTC.

The sample holds a few counts of this clone. This chain links TRBV9 with TRBJ2-7, with 7 bases that match TRBD1. V shed 0 bases, J shed 5 bases, and the junction held 11 bases outside the gene matches. The CDR3 length is 16 residues. Germline V gene lookup returns CDR1 SGDLS and CDR2 YYNGEE. CDR3 in DNA: TGTGCCAGCAGCGTAGGTAGTGAGTGGACAGGTCACGAGCAGTACTTC. Its translation: CASSVGSEWTGHEQYF.

This clone is a singleton in its sample. The rearrangement links TRBV10-3 to TRBJ1-2; unclear D gene. This CDR3 is 12 amino acids long. V lost 2 bases and J 10 bases, leaving 11 bases between the germline ends. Germline V gene data show CDR1 as ENHRY and CDR2 as SYGVKD. The CDR3 DNA is TGTGCCATCAGTGAGGTTGGCGGACCCTACACCTTC. It is translated as CAISEVGGPYTF.

The V call is TRBV5-1, the J call TRBJ2-1; perhaps TRBD1 as D (6 bases). This CDR3 is 13 amino acids long. V was cut by 4 bases and J by 7 bases, with 12 bases left in between. Germline V gene lookup returns CDR1 SGHRS and CDR2 YFSETQ. Here the CDR3 reads CASSPQGWNEQFF. The DNA for the CDR3 is TGCGCCAGCAGCCCACAGGGCTGGAATGAGCAGTTCTTC.

The chain links TRBV20-1 to TRBJ2-7; no definite D call. Germline lookup yields CDR1 DFQATT and CDR2 SNEGSKA (reference sequence). V was cut by 1 base and J by 4 bases, with 2 bases left in between. The CDR3 has 10 residues. The CDR3 bases are TGCAGTGCTAGAGGGTACGAGCAGTACTTC. Amino acid sequence: CSARGYEQYF.

This clone has just one count. The rearrangement joins TRBV4-1 to TRBJ2-3; D not resolved. The CDR3 covers 17 residues. Trimming removed 0 bases from V and 5 bases from J, with 18 bases in between. Per the germline V gene, CDR1 is MGHRA and CDR2 is YSYEKL. The CDR3 spells CASSQDPAQKREDTQYF. Written as DNA, the CDR3 is TGCGCCAGCAGCCAAGACCCCGCGCAGAAAAGAGAAGATACGCAGTATTTT.

This clone was recorded only once. The V call is TRBV29-1, the J call TRBJ1-1; 8 positions agree with TRBD1. After removal of 8 bases from V and 1 base from J, the junction contained 9 bases not matched to a gene. There are 14 residues in the CDR3. Germline assignment: CDR1 SQVTM and CDR2 ANQGSEA. The CDR3, as DNA: TGCAGCACATTCCCCGGGACAGGGAACACTGAAGCTTTCTTT. Protein: CSTFPGTGNTEAFF. The variable domain in full, with the rest retrieved from reference TRBV29-1 and TRBJ1-1, is SAVISQKPSRDICQRGTSLTIQCQVDSQVTMMFWYRQQPGQSLTLIATANQGSEATYESGFVIDKFPISRPNLTFSTLTVSNMSPEDSSIYLCSTFPGTGNTEAFFGQGTRLTVV.

This clone was counted between two and nine times. This sequence joins TRBV10-3 and TRBJ2-3, with D tentatively TRBD2 (6 bases). The CDR3 loop spans 15 amino acids. Trimming took 1 base from V and 1 from J, leaving 9 bases between them. CDR1 is ENHRY, CDR2 SYGVKD, per germline. DNA for the CDR3: TGTGCCATCAGTGAGTACGGGGGAGGCACAGATACGCAGTATTTT. This translates into CAISEYGGGTDTQYF.

The chain employs TRBV4-1 and TRBJ2-1; 10 positions match TRBD2. In germline, CDR1 is MGHRA, CDR2 YSYEKL. The CDR3 totals 15 residues. After removal of 0 bases from V and 10 bases from J, the junction contained 6 bases not matched to a gene. Written as DNA, the CDR3 is TGCGCCAGCAGCCAAGATACAGCGGGGGGGCTAGAGCAGTTCTTC. Amino acids: CASSQDTAGGLEQFF.

This chain uses TRBV11-2 with TRBJ2-5; either TRBD1 or TRBD2 may fit D (6 bases each). The CDR3 spans 15 residues. CDR1 and CDR2 (germline): SGHAT, FQNNGV. Trimming stripped 1 base from V and 2 bases from J, with 11 bases between. CDR3 sequence (DNA): TGTGCCAGCAGCTTAGGGGGGGCGGGTCAAGAGACCCAGTACTTC. This codes for CASSLGGAGQETQYF.

The rearrangement links TRBV6-1 to TRBJ1-3; 7 positions agree with TRBD1. Germline values: CDR1 MNHNS, CDR2 SASEGT. This CDR3 has 14 amino acids. Trimming removed 7 bases from V and 3 bases from J; junction bases left unmatched: 6. Written as DNA, the CDR3 is TGTGCCAGCATCTGGGGACAGCTTGGAAACACCATATATTTT. It is translated as CASIWGQLGNTIYF.

The CDR3 nucleotides are TGTGCCAGCAGTTCAGTGGCAGCCGGGGACACTGAAGCTTTCTTT. Amino acids: CASSSVAAGDTEAFF. The genes are TRBV6-5 and TRBJ1-1; D gene unclear. Germline assignment: CDR1 MNHEY and CDR2 SVGAGI. This CDR3 is 15 amino acids long. V was pared by 4 bases and J by 3 bases, with 15 bases between.

V usage is TRBV5-6 and J usage is TRBJ2-3, with 13 bases lining up with TRBD2. After removal of 1 base from V and 4 bases from J, the junction contained 0 bases not matched to a gene. Germline V CDR1 and CDR2: SGHDT, YYEEEE. CDR3 size: 15 residues. The chain's CDR3 is CASSLTSGGADTQYF. The CDR3 coding sequence is TGTGCCAGCAGCTTGACTAGCGGGGGGGCAGATACGCAGTATTTT.

This rearrangement joins TRBV11-3 to TRBJ2-2; 12 nucleotides line up with TRBD2. This CDR3 spans 16 amino acids. Trimming at V came to 5 bases and at J to 6 bases, leaving 7 bases not matched to a gene. Germline-derived CDR1 and CDR2 are SGHNT and YENEEA. The CDR3: CASSRGLAGGSGELFF. The CDR3 bases are TGTGCCAGCAGCAGGGGACTAGCGGGCGGGTCCGGGGAGCTGTTTTTT.

Comments on this clone: The germline gene is not matched at one end of the junction; a read error may be the cause. The chain is built from TRBV2 and TRBJ2-2; either TRBD1 or TRBD2 may fit D (5 bases each). The CDR3 is 14 amino acids. The germline gives CDR1 SNHLY, CDR2 FYNNEI. CDR3 nucleotides: TGTGCCAGCAGAATCGACAGTAACACCGGGGAGCGGTTTTTT. As protein: CASRIDSNTGERFF.

This chain links TRBV29-1 with TRBJ1-5; TRBD1 matches 11 bases. CDR1 is SQVTM and CDR2 is ANQGSEA in the germline V gene. V shed 6 bases, J shed 6 bases, and the junction held 4 bases outside the gene matches. The CDR3 runs 13 residues. The CDR3 sequence: CSVWTGGGQPQHF. Here the CDR3 DNA reads TGCAGCGTCTGGACAGGGGGCGGTCAGCCCCAGCATTTT.